The following is a T cell receptor beta chain sequence with its context. The CDR3 is made up of 15 amino acids. CDR1 and CDR2 (germline): LGHNA, YNFKEQ. The V and J ends lost 4 bases and 3 bases, in that order; junction bases with no gene match: 5. The sample is drawn from a study of control samples from healthy donors and cancer patients. Libraries were prepared by immunoSEQ multiplex PCR; TCRdb keeps only in-frame clonotypes and omits some of them. The sample includes just over 150,000 clones, roughly 90% of them seen just once. Sequences were obtained from blood. This TCR came from a man in his thirties or forties in good health. This rearrangement joins TRBV4-2 to TRBJ1-2, with TRBD1 matching over 10 bases. The CDR3 region is CASSRTGTGDYGYTF. The CDR3 DNA reads as TGTGCCAGCAGCCGAACCGGGACAGGGGACTATGGCTACACCTTC.